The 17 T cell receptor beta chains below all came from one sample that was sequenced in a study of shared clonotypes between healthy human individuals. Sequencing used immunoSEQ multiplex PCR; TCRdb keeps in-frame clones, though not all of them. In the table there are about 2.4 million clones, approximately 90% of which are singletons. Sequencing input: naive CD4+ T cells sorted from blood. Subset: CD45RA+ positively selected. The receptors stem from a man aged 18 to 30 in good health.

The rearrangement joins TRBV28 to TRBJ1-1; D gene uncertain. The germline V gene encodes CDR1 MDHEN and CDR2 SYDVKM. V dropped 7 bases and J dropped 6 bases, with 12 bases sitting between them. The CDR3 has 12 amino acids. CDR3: CASTLEGSEAFF. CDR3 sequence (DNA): TGTGCCAGCACCTTGGAGGGATCTGAAGCTTTCTTT. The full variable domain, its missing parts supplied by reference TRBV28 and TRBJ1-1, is DVKVTQSSRYLVKRTGEKVFLECVQDMDHENMFWYRQDPGLGLRLIYFSYDVKMKEKGDIPEGYSVSREKKERFSLILESASTNQTSMYLCASTLEGSEAFFGQGTRLTVV.

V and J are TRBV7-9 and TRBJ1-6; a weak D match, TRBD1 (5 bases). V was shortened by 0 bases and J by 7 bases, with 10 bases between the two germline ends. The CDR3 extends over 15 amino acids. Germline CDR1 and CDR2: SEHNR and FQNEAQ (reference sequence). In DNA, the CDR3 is TGTGCCAGCAGCTTAGCGGGGCAGGGCAATTCACCCCTCCACTTT. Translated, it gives CASSLAGQGNSPLHF.

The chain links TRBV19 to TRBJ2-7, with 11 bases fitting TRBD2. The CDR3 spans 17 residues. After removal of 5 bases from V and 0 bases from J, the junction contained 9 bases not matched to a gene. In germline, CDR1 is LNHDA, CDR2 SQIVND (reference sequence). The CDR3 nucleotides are TGTGCCAGTAGTCTCCGACTAGCGGGGAGCTTCTCCTACGAGCAGTACTTC. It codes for CASSLRLAGSFSYEQYF.

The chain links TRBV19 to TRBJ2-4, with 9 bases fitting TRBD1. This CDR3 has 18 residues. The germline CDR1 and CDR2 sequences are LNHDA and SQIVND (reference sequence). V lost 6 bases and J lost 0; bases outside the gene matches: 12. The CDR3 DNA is TGTGCCAGTAGCGCTCCCTCCGGGACAGGGCTAGCCAAAAACATTCAGTACTTC. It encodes CASSAPSGTGLAKNIQYF.

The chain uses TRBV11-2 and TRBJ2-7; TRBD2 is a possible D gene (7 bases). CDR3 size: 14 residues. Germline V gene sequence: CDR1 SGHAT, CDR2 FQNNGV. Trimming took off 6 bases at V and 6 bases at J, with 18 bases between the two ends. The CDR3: CASRPTGGPREQYF. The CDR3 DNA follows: TGTGCCAGCAGGCCCACCGGGGGGCCTCGCGAGCAGTACTTC.

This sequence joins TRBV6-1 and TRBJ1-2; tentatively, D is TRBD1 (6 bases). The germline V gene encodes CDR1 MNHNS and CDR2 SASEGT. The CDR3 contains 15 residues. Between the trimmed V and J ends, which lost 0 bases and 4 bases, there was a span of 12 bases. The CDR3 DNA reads TGTGCCAGCAGTGAAGCGATGGGACAAAGCTATGGCTACACCTTC. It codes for CASSEAMGQSYGYTF.

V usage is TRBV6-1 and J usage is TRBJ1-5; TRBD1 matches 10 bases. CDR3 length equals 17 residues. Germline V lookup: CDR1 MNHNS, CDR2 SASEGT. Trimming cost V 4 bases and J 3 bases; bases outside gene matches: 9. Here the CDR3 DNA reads TGTGCCAGCAGTGGCGGTTGGACAGGGGGATTCAATCAGCCCCAGCATTTT. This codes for CASSGGWTGGFNQPQHF.

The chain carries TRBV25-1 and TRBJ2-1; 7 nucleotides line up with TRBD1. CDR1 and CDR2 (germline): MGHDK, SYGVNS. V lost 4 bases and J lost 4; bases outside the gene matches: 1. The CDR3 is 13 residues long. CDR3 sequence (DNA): TGTGCCAGCAGTGGACAGGGTTACAATGAGCAGTTCTTC. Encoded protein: CASSGQGYNEQFF.

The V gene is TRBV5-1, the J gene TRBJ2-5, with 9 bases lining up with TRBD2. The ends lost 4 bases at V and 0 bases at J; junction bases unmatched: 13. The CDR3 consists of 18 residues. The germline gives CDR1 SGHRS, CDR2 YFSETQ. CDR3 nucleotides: TGCGCCAGCAGCCCGTTACTATCTAGCGGGGTATACCAAGAGACCCAGTACTTC. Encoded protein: CASSPLLSSGVYQETQYF.

CDR3 sequence (DNA): TGTGCCAGCAGTTCCCGGATTGGGACGCAGTACTTC. Protein sequence: CASSSRIGTQYF. V gene TRBV28 combines with J gene TRBJ2-5; possibly TRBD1 or TRBD2 for D (5 bases each). The germline gives CDR1 MDHEN, CDR2 SYDVKM. The CDR3 runs to 12 residues. V lost 4 bases, J lost 11 bases, and 14 bases lay in between.

Here the CDR3 DNA reads TGTGCCAGTAGTATAGGCATAGACTATGGCTACACCTTC. Protein: CASSIGIDYGYTF. This chain joins TRBV19 and TRBJ1-2; no clear D gene. Germline V gene lookup returns CDR1 LNHDA and CDR2 SQIVND (reference sequence). The CDR3 extends over 13 amino acids. V lost 1 base to trimming and J lost 3 bases, with 6 bases between them.

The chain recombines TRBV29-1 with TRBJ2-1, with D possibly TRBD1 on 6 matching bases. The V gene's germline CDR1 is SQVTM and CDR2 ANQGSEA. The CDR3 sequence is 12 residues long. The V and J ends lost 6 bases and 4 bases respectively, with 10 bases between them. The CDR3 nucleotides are TGCAGCGTGGGGACACTTTACAATGAGCAGTTCTTC. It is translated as CSVGTLYNEQFF.

CDR3 sequence: CASSQIGSDETQYF. The CDR3 coding sequence is TGCGCCAGCAGCCAAATAGGTAGCGACGAGACCCAGTACTTC. This chain joins TRBV4-3 and TRBJ2-5, with a tentative D call TRBD2 (5 bases). This CDR3 is built from 14 residues. Trimming shortened V by 2 bases and J by 5 bases, and 12 bases separated the two germline ends. CDR1 is LGHNA and CDR2 is YSLEER in the germline V gene.

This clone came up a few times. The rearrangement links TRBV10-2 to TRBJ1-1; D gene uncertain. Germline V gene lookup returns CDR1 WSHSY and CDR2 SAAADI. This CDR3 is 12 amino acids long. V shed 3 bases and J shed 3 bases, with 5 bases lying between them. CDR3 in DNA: TGCGCCAGCAGTGACAGATACACTGAAGCTTTCTTT. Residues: CASSDRYTEAFF.

The CDR3 loop reads CASSPGGQGDYEQYF. The CDR3, as DNA: TGTGCCAGTTCACCCGGGGGGCAGGGAGACTACGAGCAGTACTTC. The J gene is TRBJ2-7, the V gene TRBV6-5; tentative D call: TRBD2 (7 bases). The V end was cut by 9 bases, the J end by 3 bases, with 21 bases between. This CDR3 comprises 15 residues. Germline loops: CDR1 MNHEY, CDR2 SVGAGI.

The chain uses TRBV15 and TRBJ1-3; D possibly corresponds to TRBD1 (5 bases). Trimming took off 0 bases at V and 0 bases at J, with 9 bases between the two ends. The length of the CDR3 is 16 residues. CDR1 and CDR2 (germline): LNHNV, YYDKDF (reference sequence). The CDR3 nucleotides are TGTGCCACCAGCAGAGACAGGGCCTTCTCTGGAAACACCATATATTTT. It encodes CATSRDRAFSGNTIYF.

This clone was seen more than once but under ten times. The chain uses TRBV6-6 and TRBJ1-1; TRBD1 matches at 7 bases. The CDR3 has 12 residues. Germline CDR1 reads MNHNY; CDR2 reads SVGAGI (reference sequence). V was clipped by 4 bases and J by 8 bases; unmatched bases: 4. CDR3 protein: CASSWTGSEAFF. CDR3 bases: TGTGCCAGCAGTTGGACAGGCTCCGAAGCTTTCTTT.